These 18 T cell receptor beta chains were all obtained from the same sample, sequenced in a study of T cell repertoires in cytomegalovirus infection. One entry per CDR3 protein results from TCRdb running MiXCR on the reads. The sample consists of hundreds of thousands of distinct CDR3 sequences, roughly 30% of them appearing once. For these TCRs, the target antigens are not known. This material consisted of cultured CD8+ T cells from PBMCs, taken from culture after CMV antigen stimulation. The receptors were sampled from a human donor in good health (CMV status not recorded). Some clones in this sample may be carry-over from other donors' samples.

The V and J genes are TRBV7-6 and TRBJ1-1, with D unresolved. CDR1 and CDR2 (germline): SGHVS, FNYEAQ. The germline V and J ends were trimmed by 5 bases and 1 base, with 11 bases remaining between them. The CDR3 loop spans 14 amino acids. CDR3: CASSPETRNTEAFF. CDR3 coding DNA: TGTGCCAGCAGCCCTGAGACCCGGAACACTGAAGCTTTCTTT. Supplemented by reference TRBV7-6 and TRBJ1-1, the full variable domain reads GAGVSQSPRYKVTKRGQDVALRCDPISGHVSLYWYRQALGQGPEFLTYFNYEAQQDKSGLPNDRFSAERPEGSISTLTIQRTEQRDSAMYRCASSPETRNTEAFFGQGTRLTVV.

This chain links TRBV20-1 with TRBJ2-5; no clear D. Trimming took off 3 bases at V and 0 bases at J, with 11 bases between the two ends. CDR3 length: 14 amino acids. The V gene's germline CDR1 is DFQATT and CDR2 SNEGSKA (reference sequence). CDR3 protein: CSASLPRYQETQYF. CDR3 DNA sequence: TGCAGTGCTAGCCTCCCTCGGTACCAAGAGACCCAGTACTTC.

V usage is TRBV6-6 and J usage is TRBJ2-4; D unresolved. Germline CDR1 is MNHNY and CDR2 is SVGAGI (reference sequence). The CDR3 contains 14 residues. V lost 2 bases to trimming and J lost 4 bases, with 9 bases between them. In nucleotides, the CDR3 is TGTGCCAGCAGTTACGCAGGATTAAAAAACATTCAGTACTTC. This gives the protein CASSYAGLKNIQYF.

The gene calls are TRBV14 and TRBJ2-7; 8 bases match TRBD1. Trimming removed 4 bases from V and 2 bases from J; junction bases left unmatched: 4. The germline gives CDR1 SGHDN, CDR2 FVKESK. The CDR3 length is 14 residues. For the CDR3, the DNA is TGTGCCAGCAGCCCTTTGACAGGGGCCTACGAGCAGTACTTC. This sequence encodes CASSPLTGAYEQYF.

This clonotype has just a few counts. This rearrangement joins TRBV27 to TRBJ1-2, with D unresolved. CDR1 and CDR2 from the germline V gene are MNHEY and SMNVEV (reference sequence). The CDR3 length is 13 residues. Trimming left V 2 bases short and J 8 bases short, with 12 bases between. The CDR3 coding sequence is TGTGCCAGCAGTTTAAGCCAAACCAGCGGCTACACCTTC. Protein: CASSLSQTSGYTF.

This clonotype was detected a few times. V gene TRBV14 combines with J gene TRBJ1-3, with 7 bases aligning to TRBD1. V was clipped by 0 bases and J by 5 bases; unmatched bases: 16. There are 19 residues in the CDR3. The germline gives CDR1 SGHDN, CDR2 FVKESK. The CDR3 nucleotides are TGTGCCAGCAGCCAAGACCCAACGCAGGGAAGGGGGCCCAGAAACACCATATATTTT. Its translation: CASSQDPTQGRGPRNTIYF.

This chain connects TRBV3-1 to TRBJ2-5; 8 nucleotides align to TRBD1. Germline trimming cut 4 bases from V and 5 bases from J; bases unmatched to any gene: 12. This CDR3 has 16 amino acids. Germline-derived CDR1 and CDR2 are LGHDT and YNNKEL (reference sequence). The CDR3 DNA reads as TGTGCCAGCAGCCCAAGCAGGGGGCCCGGGGAGGAGACCCAGTACTTC. Residues: CASSPSRGPGEETQYF.

The chain carries TRBV12-3 or TRBV12-4 and TRBJ2-5; D is unclear. The CDR3 is made up of 15 amino acids. V dropped 7 bases and J dropped 5 bases, with 20 bases sitting between them. The CDR3: CASNSRLDGRETQYF. The CDR3 DNA reads as TGTGCCAGCAATAGCCGTTTGGACGGAAGGGAGACCCAGTACTTC.

This rearrangement joins TRBV5-8 to TRBJ1-1, with D perhaps matching TRBD1 (5 bases). V was shortened by 4 bases and J by 6 bases, with 16 bases between the two germline ends. Per germline, CDR1 SGHTS and CDR2 YDEGEE. This CDR3 has 14 residues. CDR3: CASSPGRGDPEAFF. The CDR3 bases are TGTGCCAGCAGCCCGGGCCGGGGGGACCCTGAAGCTTTCTTT.

The V call is TRBV19, the J call TRBJ1-2, with unresolved D. This CDR3 has 13 amino acids. The germline V gene encodes CDR1 LNHDA and CDR2 SQIVND (reference sequence). V was trimmed by 8 bases and J by 7 bases, leaving 17 bases between them. The CDR3 region is CASSEFPTGGYTF. The CDR3 nucleotides are TGTGCCAGTTCCGAGTTCCCGACGGGTGGCTACACCTTC.

V usage is TRBV12-3 or TRBV12-4 and J usage is TRBJ1-1, with TRBD1 as a possible D gene (5 bases). This CDR3 comprises 14 residues. Trimming pared 3 bases from V and 6 bases from J, leaving 14 bases between. The CDR3 sequence is CASSFRGLWAEAFF. In nucleotides, the CDR3 is TGTGCCAGCAGTTTTAGGGGCCTCTGGGCTGAAGCTTTCTTT.

The chain links TRBV2 to TRBJ2-5; D is unclear. With 0 bases removed from V and 5 bases from J, the gap between germline ends came to 16 bases. The CDR3 has 16 amino acids. CDR1 and CDR2 from the germline V gene are SNHLY and FYNNEI. CDR3 bases: TGTGCCAGCAGTGAAGCGCGTGGAAACCCTGGGGAGACCCAGTACTTC. Amino acid sequence: CASSEARGNPGETQYF.

Many counts were recorded for this clonotype. This sequence joins TRBV7-8 and TRBJ2-5; the match to TRBD2 covers 10 bases. Trimming took 2 bases from V and 5 from J; bases not matched to a gene: 11. The CDR3 has 17 amino acids. Germline assignment: CDR1 SGHVS and CDR2 FQNEAQ. The CDR3 reads CASSLRGLAAPGETQYF. The DNA of the CDR3 is TGTGCCAGCAGCTTACGTGGACTAGCGGCGCCCGGGGAGACCCAGTACTTC.

This clonotype was seen a handful of times. This chain joins TRBV28 and TRBJ2-2; no clear D. The CDR3 is 16 residues long. Per the germline V gene, CDR1 is MDHEN and CDR2 is SYDVKM. Trimming shortened V by 5 bases and J by 8 bases, and 21 bases separated the two germline ends. The CDR3 DNA sequence: TGTGCCAGCAGTCCCCAAGGCGGATCCCAAGGGGGGGAGCTGTTTTTT. It codes for CASSPQGGSQGGELFF. Full variable domain (remainder filled in from reference TRBV28 and TRBJ2-2): DVKVTQSSRYLVKRTGEKVFLECVQDMDHENMFWYRQDPGLGLRLIYFSYDVKMKEKGDIPEGYSVSREKKERFSLILESASTNQTSMYLCASSPQGGSQGGELFFGEGSRLTVL.

This clonotype was detected a few times. The chain combines TRBV28 with TRBJ2-5, with 9 nucleotides matching TRBD1. Trimming took 0 bases from V and 4 from J; bases not matched to a gene: 6. Germline CDR1 reads MDHEN; CDR2 reads SYDVKM. The CDR3 extends over 16 amino acids. The DNA for the CDR3 is TGTGCCAGCAGTTTATGGGAAACAGGGGGCTTAGAGACCCAGTACTTC. It yields the protein CASSLWETGGLETQYF.

This sequence joins TRBV7-3 and TRBJ1-6; D remains unclear. The V end lost 5 bases, the J end lost 8 bases, and 16 bases lay between the germline ends. Germline V gives CDR1 SGHTA, CDR2 FQGTGA. The CDR3 is made up of 15 amino acids. CDR3 in amino acids: CASSPGLFGDSPLHF. The CDR3 DNA reads TGTGCCAGCAGCCCTGGCCTCTTTGGTGATTCACCCCTCCACTTT.

The chain carries TRBV6-1 and TRBJ1-2; no reliable D call. Looked up from germline, CDR1 is MNHNS and CDR2 is SASEGT. The germline V and J ends were trimmed by 1 base and 4 bases, with 10 bases remaining between them. This CDR3 has 14 amino acids. The CDR3 protein is CASSEGELSYGYTF. The CDR3 DNA reads as TGTGCCAGCAGTGAAGGGGAACTATCCTATGGCTACACCTTC.

This clonotype was observed many times. The chain combines TRBV7-2 with TRBJ1-2; TRBD1 agrees at 7 bases. With 1 base clipped from V and 10 bases from J, the junction kept 3 bases outside the gene matches. The germline gives CDR1 SGHTA, CDR2 FQGNSA. The CDR3 has 12 amino acids. The DNA of the CDR3 is TGTGCCAGCAGCTTAGGGACAGGCGTCTACACCTTC. It translates to CASSLGTGVYTF.